This TCR beta chain was recorded in a study of CD8+ T cells in alopecia areata (dated by TCRdb to the late 2010s). Broadly, across the study: The treated patients, all with moderate-to-severe alopecia areata, were enrolled in an open-label pilot trial of oral tofacitinib given at 5 to 10 mg twice daily. Tofacitinib was administered for 6 to 18 months, and 6 months of follow-up off drug were then conducted to assess delayed response and recurrence. To study T cell clonal expansion in alopecia areata, the researchers applied high-throughput TCRbeta sequencing to both the C3H/HeJ mouse model and human patients. Human TCRbeta sequencing covered scalp tissue and sorted CD4+ and CD8+ peripheral blood T cells from patchy and totalis/universalis alopecia areata patients and healthy controls. Tofacitinib-treated patients had biopsies at baseline and at 4 and 24 weeks of treatment, with a later scalp biopsy in several patients. Scalp clonality was compared across normal scalp (n=4), patchy alopecia areata scalp (n=8), and alopecia totalis/universalis scalp (n=8). RNA was extracted with the PAXgene miRNA kit for fixed scalp, the miRNeasy kit for PBMCs, and the RNeasy kit for mouse skin. TCRbeta CDR3 regions were amplified by immunoSEQ multiplex PCR with 35 Vbeta forward and 13 Jbeta reverse primers.

From V the trimming removes 6 bases and from J it removes 7 bases, while the gene matches leave 10 bases of the junction unaccounted for. Including cysteine and phenylalanine, the CDR3 has 15 amino acids. CDR3 DNA only is kept here, 45 bases in frame from base 1. Sequences SGHAT (CDR1) and FQNNGV (CDR2) are obtained from the germline V gene. Libraries were built with the immunoSEQ multiplex PCR assay. To provide template for TCR sequencing, every sample had RNA extracted and reverse transcribed into cDNA. SuperScript III was used for first-strand cDNA synthesis, primed with a 2:1 mix of oligo-dT and random hexamers. Amplification bias was assessed with a synthetic immune receptor repertoire, and residual bias was removed computationally. For the original study's pipeline: Raw reads were preprocessed for error removal, and CDR3 was defined according to IMGT conventions as running from the conserved cysteine to phenylalanine. Clonality was calculated as 1 minus Shannon entropy normalized by log2 of the number of productive unique TCRs. Whether each scalp clone was CD4 or CD8 was inferred by checking scalp TCRbeta sequences against the CD4 and CD8 repertoires from sorted blood. TCRdb limited this immuneACCESS table to in-frame rearrangements with V and J called. A share of clones is missing; checked studies link under half to unresolved V genes, and the rest is unexplained. V, J and clone size derive from that table, while D and trimming were established from the DNA sequence. The sample contains approximately 180,000 clones, around three fifths of them found a single time. About 15% of the sample lies in the top ten.

The investigation overall reported the following: Shared TCR sequences between patients were less evident than in mice, which may be partly attributable to HLA diversity in the patient population. Resident alphabeta T cells in normal human skin are also sequenced, complicating scalp TCR repertoire analysis, unlike mouse skin dominated by gammadelta T cells. Higher clonality and more expanded CD8+ clones were observed in lesional scalp than in normal scalp, particularly in alopecia totalis/universalis, a finding suggestive of antigenic drive.

What the time point label conveys for this sample: baseline before oral tofacitinib. Peripheral blood and lesional scalp punch biopsies were obtained from patients with alopecia areata. PBMCs were isolated by density centrifugation and stained for CD3, CD4 and CD8, after which CD4+ and CD8+ T cells were sorted on a FACSAria. To note about this clone: Its binding antigen is unknown. Base-call qualities are not available, and no considerably larger clone is one nucleotide away.

The material sequenced was CD4+ T cells sorted from blood, taken at week 0. The sequence is built from TRBV11-2 and TRBJ2-1; 9 central nucleotides agree with TRBD2. The sequence came from a human donor with alopecia areata. The nucleotides are TGTGCCAGCAGTCCCCAGCGTAGCGGGGGTAATGAGCAGTTCTTC. This encodes CASSPQRSGGNEQFF.